A single sample is the source of the 30 T cell receptor beta chains below, sequenced in a study of response to subunit inactivated influenza vaccine. TCRdb reprocessed the RT-PCR reads with MiXCR, giving one entry per CDR3 protein. The sample has approximately 700,000 distinct CDR3 sequences, around 14% seen once. The sample consisted of PBMCs from blood, taken 11 to 12 days after vaccination. The receptor set was obtained from a man aged 45-60 years who received an inactivated influenza vaccine.

V gene TRBV18 combines with J gene TRBJ2-1, with 10 bases aligning to TRBD1. V shed 1 base and J 8 bases; nucleotides not matched to a gene: 8. The CDR3 runs to 16 residues. CDR1 and CDR2 from the germline V gene are KGHSH and LQKENI. The CDR3, as DNA: TGTGCCAGCTCACCACTCCCGGGACAGGGGATCTATGAGCAGTTCTTC. Translated: CASSPLPGQGIYEQFF.

The chain has TRBV5-1 and TRBJ2-3; 9 nucleotides align to TRBD1. CDR3 length: 16 amino acids. Germline lookup yields CDR1 SGHRS and CDR2 YFSETQ. V dropped 0 bases and J dropped 0; count of bases not matched to a gene: 2. CDR3 in DNA: TGCGCCAGCAGCTTGGAGGGACAGGGTAGCACAGATACGCAGTATTTT. As protein: CASSLEGQGSTDTQYF.

This clonotype was recorded a few times. One junction end does not reproduce the germline sequence, and a read error may be involved. The chain recombines TRBV28 with TRBJ1-5; 8 bases are shared with TRBD1. The CDR3 is made up of 15 amino acids. CDR1 MDHEN and CDR2 SYDVKM come from the germline V gene. The CDR3 sequence: CASNLADRDFQPQHF. The CDR3 DNA reads as TGTGCCAGCAATTTAGCGGACAGGGATTTTCAGCCCCAGCATTTT.

The chain uses TRBV5-1 and TRBJ2-5, with TRBD2 identical over 9 bases. This CDR3 has 16 residues. The trim removed 0 bases at V and 5 bases at J, leaving 8 bases unmatched. Germline CDR1 is SGHRS and CDR2 is YFSETQ. The CDR3 is CASSLGLAGEVETQYF. The DNA of the CDR3 is TGCGCCAGCAGCTTGGGCTTAGCGGGAGAGGTCGAGACCCAGTACTTC.

The chain carries TRBV12-3 or TRBV12-4 and TRBJ2-2; D may be TRBD2 (5 bases). This CDR3 is built from 11 residues. Trimming took 6 bases from V and 9 from J, leaving 8 bases between them. The CDR3 region is CASSGVRELFF. CDR3 nucleotide sequence: TGTGCCAGCAGCGGGGTGAGGGAGCTGTTTTTT.

J is TRBJ2-1 and V is TRBV27; D remains ambiguous. CDR1 MNHEY and CDR2 SMNVEV come from the germline V gene (reference sequence). This CDR3 is built from 14 residues. Trimming cost V 6 bases and J 1 base, with 10 bases left between them. The CDR3 loop reads CASSPPWSYNEQFF. CDR3 nucleotide sequence: TGTGCCAGCAGCCCCCCCTGGTCCTACAATGAGCAGTTCTTC.

The chain employs TRBV5-1 and TRBJ2-7; D possibly matches TRBD1 or TRBD2 (5 bases each). Germline V gene data show CDR1 as SGHRS and CDR2 as YFSETQ. The CDR3 has 15 residues. The V gene lost 3 bases and the J gene lost 5 bases, with 18 bases spanning the gap. CDR3 nucleotides: TGCGCCAGCAGCTCCCCGGGTGAGGGGTTCAACGAGCAGTACTTC. It encodes CASSSPGEGFNEQYF.

V usage is TRBV28 and J usage is TRBJ1-5; D uncertain. The CDR3 is 12 amino acids. Trimming cost V 7 bases and J 6 bases, with 10 bases left between them. CDR1 is MDHEN, CDR2 SYDVKM, per germline. The CDR3: CASIGIAQPQHF. For the CDR3, the DNA is TGTGCCAGCATAGGGATCGCTCAGCCCCAGCATTTT.

This CDR3 reads CASSQDLGPGTHYEQYF. CDR3 bases: TGTGCCAGCAGCCAAGATCTAGGTCCAGGGACGCACTACGAGCAGTACTTC. V is TRBV3-1 and J is TRBJ2-7, with D possibly being TRBD1 or TRBD2 (5 bases each). Germline CDR1 and CDR2: LGHDT and YNNKEL (reference sequence). V was shortened by 0 bases and J by 3 bases, with 18 bases between the two germline ends. The CDR3 totals 17 residues.

This clonotype was detected only a few times. This chain joins TRBV6-5 and TRBJ2-1, with D maybe TRBD2 (5 bases). The CDR3 is 13 amino acids. Trimming left V 2 bases short and J 10 bases short, with 12 bases between. Germline V gives CDR1 MNHEY, CDR2 SVGAGI. CDR3 in amino acids: CASSYTGTGEQFF. As DNA, the CDR3 is TGTGCCAGCAGTTACACCGGTACGGGGGAGCAGTTCTTC.

This clonotype came up a few times. The CDR3 DNA sequence: TGTGCCAGCAGCCCCTTTACTAGCGGGGGGCTCGCAGATACGCAGTATTTT. The encoded protein is CASSPFTSGGLADTQYF. The rearrangement links TRBV9 to TRBJ2-3; TRBD2 aligns across 12 bases. Trimming took 4 bases from V and 4 from J; bases not matched to a gene: 10. The CDR3 is 17 residues long. CDR1 is SGDLS and CDR2 is YYNGEE in the germline V gene.

This clonotype was detected ten times or more. The chain carries TRBV4-2 and TRBJ1-5; D is unresolved. The V and J ends lost 0 bases and 4 bases respectively, with 13 bases between them. Germline V CDR1 and CDR2: LGHNA, YNFKEQ. The CDR3 totals 16 residues. The CDR3 DNA reads TGTGCCAGCAGCCAAGATGGCACTACTACAAATCAGCCCCAGCATTTT. It translates to CASSQDGTTTNQPQHF.

This clonotype has more than one count but fewer than ten. V usage is TRBV27 and J usage is TRBJ2-6; 9 nucleotides line up with TRBD1. With 5 bases clipped from V and 0 bases from J, the junction kept 2 bases outside the gene matches. The CDR3 has 16 residues. Germline CDR1 reads MNHEY; CDR2 reads SMNVEV (reference sequence). The CDR3 DNA sequence: TGTGCCAGCAGTAAGACAGGGGGCTCTGGGGCCAACGTCCTGACTTTC. Translated, it gives CASSKTGGSGANVLTF.

A few counts support this clonotype. The rearrangement links TRBV6-1 to TRBJ1-3; D gene ambiguous. Between the trimmed V and J ends, which lost 8 bases and 0 bases, there was a span of 11 bases. Germline V gives CDR1 MNHNS, CDR2 SASEGT. The CDR3 loop spans 14 amino acids. This chain's CDR3 is CASGIKPSGNTIYF. DNA of the CDR3: TGTGCCAGCGGAATTAAACCCTCTGGAAACACCATATATTTT.

The chain couples TRBV3-1 to TRBJ2-1; D is unresolved. Trimming shortened V by 1 base and J by 6 bases, and 7 bases separated the two germline ends. Germline V gene sequence: CDR1 LGHDT, CDR2 YNNKEL (reference sequence). The CDR3 totals 13 residues. DNA of the CDR3: TGTGCCAGCAGCCAAGGACTGATCAATGAGCAGTTCTTC. Protein: CASSQGLINEQFF.

This clonotype was observed a few times. The CDR3: CASTGLRGTEAFF. The CDR3 nucleotides are TGTGCCAGCACCGGGTTAAGGGGCACTGAAGCTTTCTTT. J is TRBJ1-1 and V is TRBV9, with D possibly being TRBD1 (5 bases). CDR1 SGDLS and CDR2 YYNGEE come from the germline V gene. Trimming cost V 6 bases and J 4 bases, with 13 bases left between them. CDR3 length: 13 amino acids.

This clonotype has more than one count but fewer than ten. CDR3 protein: CSAPRTKTQYF. As DNA, the CDR3 is TGCAGTGCCCCACGGACCAAGACCCAGTACTTC. V and J are TRBV20-1 and TRBJ2-5; no reliable D call. V lost 6 bases and J lost 6, with 11 bases in between. This CDR3 has 11 residues. CDR1 DFQATT and CDR2 SNEGSKA come from the germline V gene (reference sequence).

CDR3 nucleotides: TGTGCCAGCAGCTCCGACAGGGGGCTCAACAATGAGCAGTTCTTC. Amino acids: CASSSDRGLNNEQFF. V is TRBV7-3 and J is TRBJ2-1, with 10 bases lining up with TRBD1. Germline CDR1 SGHTA, CDR2 FQGTGA. V shed 4 bases and J 5 bases; nucleotides not matched to a gene: 5. The CDR3 sequence is 15 residues long.

The chain recombines TRBV12-3 or TRBV12-4 with TRBJ2-3; a weak D match, TRBD2 (6 bases). Trimming took off 3 bases at V and 3 bases at J, with 22 bases between the two ends. The CDR3 is 18 residues long. The CDR3 is CASSFIILGGGRTDTQYF. Written as DNA, the CDR3 is TGTGCCAGCAGTTTTATCATCCTCGGCGGAGGGCGGACAGATACGCAGTATTTT.

The rearrangement uses TRBV12-3 or TRBV12-4 and TRBJ2-3; TRBD1 agrees at 7 bases. The CDR3 runs to 15 residues. With V trimmed by 4 bases and J by 0 bases, 4 bases remained unmatched. CDR3 in amino acids: CASSWRQGSTDTQYF. CDR3 sequence (DNA): TGTGCCAGCAGTTGGAGACAGGGAAGCACAGATACGCAGTATTTT.

The chain joins TRBV7-2 to TRBJ2-7; 11 nucleotides agree with TRBD2. This CDR3 contains 15 residues. The trim removed 8 bases at V and 0 bases at J, leaving 6 bases unmatched. Germline-derived CDR1 and CDR2 are SGHTA and FQGNSA. CDR3 loop: CASVYGTSGSYEQYF. The CDR3, as DNA: TGTGCCAGCGTATACGGGACTAGCGGCTCCTACGAGCAGTACTTC.

This chain joins TRBV12-3 or TRBV12-4 and TRBJ1-2; possibly TRBD1 for D (5 bases). The CDR3 contains 14 residues. The ends were cut back, 7 bases at V and 2 bases at J, with 14 bases in the middle. As DNA, the CDR3 is TGTGCCAGCACCGGGGCAGGAGAAAACTATGGCTACACCTTC. Residues: CASTGAGENYGYTF.

This clonotype was seen more than once but under ten times. This chain connects TRBV28 to TRBJ2-5; D perhaps matches TRBD2 (6 bases). Germline V CDR1 and CDR2: MDHEN, SYDVKM. The CDR3 totals 13 residues. Between the trimmed V and J ends, which lost 5 bases and 6 bases, there was a span of 13 bases. The CDR3 DNA follows: TGTGCCAGCAGTGGAACCGGGAGAAAGACCCAGTACTTC. Translated: CASSGTGRKTQYF.

This clonotype has a handful of counts. In nucleotides, the CDR3 is TGTGCCAGCAGTTCAGGGGCCTATTCTGGAAACACCATATATTTT. Its protein product is CASSSGAYSGNTIYF. V gene TRBV6-5 combines with J gene TRBJ1-3; TRBD1 might be the D (6 bases). V dropped 4 bases and J dropped 1 base, with 11 bases sitting between them. Germline loops: CDR1 MNHEY, CDR2 SVGAGI. CDR3 size: 15 residues.

J is TRBJ2-1 and V is TRBV9; 13 bases line up with TRBD2. Germline values: CDR1 SGDLS, CDR2 YYNGEE. Trimming at V came to 4 bases and at J to 4 bases, leaving 5 bases not matched to a gene. CDR3 length: 16 residues. CDR3 sequence: CASSPGTSGIYNEQFF. In DNA form, the CDR3 reads TGTGCCAGCAGCCCAGGGACTAGCGGGATATACAATGAGCAGTTCTTC.

This clonotype showed up just a few times. The chain joins TRBV6-2 or TRBV6-3 to TRBJ2-1, with D maybe TRBD2 (6 bases). The CDR3 totals 19 residues. V was trimmed by 0 bases and J by 2 bases, leaving 20 bases between them. Germline lookup yields CDR1 MNHEY and CDR2 SVGEGT. CDR3: CASSYSNEFYGRAYNEQFF. The CDR3, as DNA: TGTGCCAGCAGTTACTCAAACGAATTCTACGGGAGAGCCTACAATGAGCAGTTCTTC.

The chain recombines TRBV18 with TRBJ2-1; 8 bases map to TRBD2. Germline V gene sequence: CDR1 KGHSH, CDR2 LQKENI. CDR3 length equals 15 residues. V lost 6 bases to trimming and J lost 6 bases; unmatched junction nucleotides: 10. The CDR3 sequence is CASSLLSGRPNEQFF. DNA of the CDR3: TGTGCCAGCTCGTTACTAAGCGGGAGACCCAATGAGCAGTTCTTC.

The sample holds a few counts of this clonotype. CDR3 bases: TGTGCCAGCAGTGAAAGGTGGTTCATTCGGAACACCGGGGAGCTGTTTTTT. It specifies CASSERWFIRNTGELFF. The genes are TRBV2 and TRBJ2-2; D uncertain. CDR1 SNHLY and CDR2 FYNNEI come from the germline V gene. The V end lost 2 bases, the J end lost 1 base, and 14 bases lay between the germline ends. The CDR3 spans 17 residues.

V is TRBV20-1 and J is TRBJ2-5; D is unclear. V shed 2 bases and J shed 4 bases, with 11 bases lying between them. This CDR3 region has 13 residues. From germline, CDR1 is DFQATT and CDR2 SNEGSKA (reference sequence). The DNA of the CDR3 is TGCAGTGCTAGACCCAATTTCGGAGAGACCCAGTACTTC. Translating gives CSARPNFGETQYF.

V gene TRBV5-1 combines with J gene TRBJ2-2; 10 bases agree with TRBD1. The germline V gene encodes CDR1 SGHRS and CDR2 YFSETQ. V lost 0 bases, J lost 4 bases, and 9 bases stayed unmatched. The CDR3 contains 18 residues. This CDR3 reads CASSLAGGTGVFTGELFF. In nucleotides, the CDR3 is TGCGCCAGCAGCTTGGCCGGAGGGACAGGGGTTTTCACCGGGGAGCTGTTTTTT.